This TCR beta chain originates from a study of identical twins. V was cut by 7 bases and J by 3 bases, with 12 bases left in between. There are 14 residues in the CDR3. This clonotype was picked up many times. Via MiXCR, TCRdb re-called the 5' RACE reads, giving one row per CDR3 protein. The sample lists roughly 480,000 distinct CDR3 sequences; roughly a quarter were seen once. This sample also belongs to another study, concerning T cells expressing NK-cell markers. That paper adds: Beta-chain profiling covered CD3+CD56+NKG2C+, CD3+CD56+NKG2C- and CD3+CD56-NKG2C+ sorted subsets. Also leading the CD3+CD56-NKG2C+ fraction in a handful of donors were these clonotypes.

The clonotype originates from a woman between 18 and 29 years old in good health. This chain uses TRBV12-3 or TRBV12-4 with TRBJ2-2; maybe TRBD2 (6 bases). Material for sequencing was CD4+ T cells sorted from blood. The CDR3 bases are TGTGCCAGCATCGAGGCGGGATACACCGGGGAGCTGTTTTTT. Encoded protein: CASIEAGYTGELFF.